This TCR beta chain was recovered during a study of OX40 agonist ivuxolimab in advanced cancers. Across the whole study: Three patients got partial responses; one had hepatocellular carcinoma and two had cutaneous melanoma.

Libraries were prepared by immunoSEQ multiplex PCR; TCRdb keeps only in-frame clonotypes and omits some of them. The sample holds tens of thousands of clones, around 87% seen once. Germline CDR1 reads SNHLY; CDR2 reads FYNNEI. The CDR3 totals 15 residues. The J segment lost 2 bases and the V segment lost 6 bases, leaving 7 bases of the junction unmatched. The study's findings and limits: In the 0.1-3.0 mg/kg groups, partial responders showed among the lowest expansion. Still undetermined is the antigen specificity of the expanded peripheral T cells.

Turning to this clone: Its antigen is still unknown.

The V gene is TRBV2, the J gene TRBJ2-5, with 9 bases aligning to TRBD2. The sequencing here drew on CD4+ or CD8+ T cells sorted from blood, taken in a trial of the OX40 agonist ivuxolimab. The source of this sequence is an adult with an advanced solid tumor such as melanoma, head and neck, liver or kidney cancer. The CDR3 DNA follows: TGTGCCAGCAGCTCCCCTAGCGGGATTCAAGAGACCCAGTACTTC. Residues: CASSSPSGIQETQYF.